The sequence of this T cell receptor (beta chain) was determined in a study of blood T cell repertoires in COVID-19. With 4 bases removed from V and 0 bases from J, the gap between germline ends came to 10 bases. In germline, CDR1 is LNHDA, CDR2 SQIVND (reference sequence). This CDR3 contains 15 residues. Only in-frame clones appear in the TCRdb table, and some are missing; sequencing was by immunoSEQ multiplex PCR. The repertoire holds 270,000 or so clones, approximately 91% seen once, with about 2% in the top ten. Cohorts were based on clinical histories the participants reported. This sequence joins TRBV19 and TRBJ1-3, with D possibly TRBD1 on 5 matching bases. The sample consisted of PBMCs or T cells enriched from blood (not recorded which). The sequence was collected from a middle-aged woman with acute COVID-19. The CDR3 protein is CASSRGTGSGNTIYF. The CDR3 DNA reads as TGTGCCAGTAGTAGGGGCACAGGCTCTGGAAACACCATATATTTT. The variable domain in full, completed from reference TRBV19 and TRBJ1-3, reads DGGITQSPKYLFRKEGQNVTLSCEQNLNHDAMYWYRQDPGQGLRLIYYSQIVNDFQKGDIAEGYSVSREKKESFPLTVTSAQKNPTAFYLCASSRGTGSGNTIYFGEGSWLTVV.